The rows below give T cell receptor beta chains drawn from one sample of a study of cytotoxic CD8 clonotypes in ibrutinib-treated CLL. Measured with immunoSEQ multiplex PCR; TCRdb has only the in-frame clones, and not every one. The sample lists fewer than 200,000 clones; roughly 80% were seen once. The sample consisted of PBMCs, taken after 24 months of ibrutinib treatment. The source is a human donor with chronic lymphocytic leukemia. The CDR3 runs from the conserved cysteine through the conserved F or W. A D gene is named only where the DNA matches it firmly. Some rows have no size entry. The others give once, few or many, or a class for an expanded clone.

V gene	D gene	clone size	J gene	CDR3 DNA	CDR3 protein
TRBV5-5	.	.	TRBJ2-7	TGTGCCAGCAGCCCCGGACAGCTCTACGAGCAGTACTTC	CASSPGQLYEQYF
TRBV7-8	.	.	TRBJ1-5	TGTGCCAGCAGCTTAAGGGTGAAAAGCCAGCCCCAGCATTTT	CASSLRVKSQPQHF
TRBV5-1	.	.	TRBJ2-7	TGCGCCAGCAGCTTTTTTAGCGGATCCTACGAGCAGTACTTC	CASSFFSGSYEQYF
TRBV7-9	.	.	TRBJ2-3	TGTGCCAGCAGCCCCTCTAGCAATTTTGGAGATACGCAGTATTTT	CASSPSSNFGDTQYF
TRBV2	.	once	TRBJ1-6	TGTGCCAGCGGTAAAGAATGGACAGCTAATTCACCCCTCCACTTT	CASGKEWTANSPLHF
TRBV9	.	.	TRBJ2-5	TGTGCCAGCAGCGTGAACCAAGAGACCCAGTACTTC	CASSVNQETQYF
TRBV6-1	.	.	TRBJ1-6	TGTGCCAGCAGCGAAAGGGGACTTAATTCACCCCTCCACTTT	CASSERGLNSPLHF
TRBV28	.	.	TRBJ1-2	TGTGCCAGCTCGCTTCAGGGATTAGGGTTGGGCTACACCTTC	CASSLQGLGLGYTF
TRBV10-3	.	.	TRBJ1-2	TGTGCCATCAGTGAGTCCGGAGGGACGACCCCCCTTGGCTACACCTTC	CAISESGGTTPLGYTF
TRBV5-1	.	.	TRBJ1-6	TGCGCCAGCAGCATAGGACCTAGTTCACCCCTCCACTTT	CASSIGPSSPLHF
TRBV6-5	.	.	TRBJ1-2	TGTGCCAGCAGTTACTCGGCAGAAGGATATGGCTACACCTTC	CASSYSAEGYGYTF
TRBV7-3	TRBD2	.	TRBJ2-7	TGTGCCAGCAGCTTAGGCACTAGCGGGTCTTACGAGCAGTACTTC	CASSLGTSGSYEQYF
TRBV27	.	.	TRBJ1-1	TGTGCCAGCAGTTTATACCCGGGAGGGTCTGAAGCTTTCTTT	CASSLYPGGSEAFF
TRBV15	.	.	TRBJ2-5	TGTGCCACCAGCAGAGATGCGGGTTGGGAGAAAGAGACCCAGTACTTC	CATSRDAGWEKETQYF
TRBV6-5	.	.	TRBJ1-5	TGTGCCAGCAGTTACCCACCGGAAACCCCTCAGCCCCAGCATTTT	CASSYPPETPQPQHF
TRBV6-1	.	once	TRBJ1-4	TGTGCCAGCAGGACTTCTAATGAAAAACTGTTTTTT	CASRTSNEKLFF
TRBV9	.	.	TRBJ2-1	TGTGCCAGCAGCGTAAGTGACGGCCCTTCCTACAATGAGCAGTTCTTC	CASSVSDGPSYNEQFF
TRBV18	.	.	TRBJ1-1	TGTGCCAGCTCACTCCAGGGGCTTAACACTGAAGCTTTCTTT	CASSLQGLNTEAFF
TRBV9	.	few	TRBJ1-1	TGTGCCAGCAGCGTAGTACCAGCCACTGAAGCTTTCTTT	CASSVVPATEAFF
TRBV5-4	.	.	TRBJ2-1	TGTGCCAGCAGCTTCGGTGACAGGTACAATGAGCAGTTCTTC	CASSFGDRYNEQFF
TRBV10-1	TRBD1	.	TRBJ2-5	TGCGCCAGCAGTGAGTCGGAGACAGGGGGCGCGGAAGGGACCCAGTACTTC	CASSESETGGAEGTQYF
TRBV7-3	.	.	TRBJ2-3	TGTGCCAGCAGTTCGGGCCCTTCCACAGATACGCAGTATTTT	CASSSGPSTDTQYF
TRBV7-2	.	.	TRBJ2-3	TGTGCCAGCAGCTTAGCGGCGGGGCGTGCAGGGGATACGCAGTATTTT	CASSLAAGRAGDTQYF
TRBV11-2	.	few	TRBJ2-1	TGTGCCAGCAGCTTAATCAGGGGGCGCGTTAGCGGGAGCGTTGAGCAGTTCTTC	CASSLIRGRVSGSVEQFF
TRBV6-5	.	.	TRBJ1-1	TGTGCCAGCAGTTACTCGAAGGGTGCGGGGGGCCCTGAAGCTTTCTTT	CASSYSKGAGGPEAFF
TRBV4-2	.	.	TRBJ2-7	TGTGCCAGCAGCCAAGATCAGAGGGGCGAGCAGTACTTC	CASSQDQRGEQYF
TRBV5-4	.	.	TRBJ1-1	TGTGCCAGCAGCTCTCACTACAGGGACACTGAAGCTTTCTTT	CASSSHYRDTEAFF
TRBV6-5	TRBD1	.	TRBJ1-1	TGTGCCAGCAGTTATGGGGGACAGTTAGCTTTCTTT	CASSYGGQLAFF
TRBV19	.	.	TRBJ2-2	TGTGCCAGTCCCGTGGGGGGTGATGACGGGGAGCTGTTTTTT	CASPVGGDDGELFF